These T cell receptor beta chains were read from a single sample in a study of spatial heterogeneity in lung cancer. TCRdb reprocessed the 5' RACE reads with MiXCR, giving one entry per CDR3 protein. Of about 100,000 distinct CDR3 sequences in the sample, 4.4% were seen once. Sequencing used lung tumor tissue, obtained at surgery. Receptors originate from a male donor with early-stage non-small cell lung cancer. Both conserved end residues are part of each CDR3. A D gene is named only where the DNA matches it firmly. Rows give clone size only sometimes, using once, few, many, or a class for an expanded clone.

j_gene: TRBJ2-7; v_gene: TRBV7-3; d_gene: -; abundance: few; CDR3aa: CASSSNPYRDFMGREQYF; CDR3nt: TGTGCCAGCAGCTCCAACCCCTACCGGGACTTCATGGGACGCGAGCAGTACTTC
j_gene: TRBJ2-3; v_gene: TRBV20-1; d_gene: -; abundance: -; CDR3aa: CSAAQGSDTQYF; CDR3nt: TGCAGTGCTGCACAGGGCTCAGATACGCAGTATTTT
j_gene: TRBJ2-1; v_gene: TRBV3-1; d_gene: -; abundance: many; CDR3aa: CASSQEDHTYNEQFF; CDR3nt: TGTGCCAGCAGCCAAGAGGACCATACCTACAATGAGCAGTTCTTC
j_gene: TRBJ2-1; v_gene: TRBV20-1; d_gene: TRBD2; abundance: few; CDR3aa: CSARVALAGRGNEQFF; CDR3nt: TGCAGTGCTAGAGTCGCACTAGCGGGACGGGGAAATGAGCAGTTCTTC
j_gene: TRBJ2-6; v_gene: TRBV27; d_gene: -; abundance: many; CDR3aa: CASSNRVSGANVLTF; CDR3nt: TGTGCCAGCAGTAACAGGGTCTCTGGGGCCAACGTCCTGACTTTC
j_gene: TRBJ2-2; v_gene: TRBV2; d_gene: -; abundance: few; CDR3aa: CASSEAVTGELFF; CDR3nt: TGTGCCAGCAGTGAAGCGGTCACCGGGGAGCTGTTTTTT
j_gene: TRBJ1-2; v_gene: TRBV2; d_gene: -; abundance: many; CDR3aa: CASSGDRANYGYTF; CDR3nt: TGTGCCAGCAGTGGAGACAGAGCTAACTATGGCTACACCTTC
j_gene: TRBJ2-2; v_gene: TRBV9; d_gene: -; abundance: few; CDR3aa: CASSVEPIGPGELFF; CDR3nt: TGTGCCAGCAGCGTAGAACCAATAGGTCCCGGGGAGCTGTTTTTT
j_gene: TRBJ2-2; v_gene: TRBV12-3/TRBV12-4; d_gene: -; abundance: many; CDR3aa: CASRRNRETGELFF; CDR3nt: TGTGCCAGCAGAAGGAATCGGGAAACCGGGGAGCTGTTTTTT
j_gene: TRBJ2-7; v_gene: TRBV6-1; d_gene: -; abundance: many; CDR3aa: CASSAATGYEQYF; CDR3nt: TGTGCCAGCAGTGCAGCGACAGGATACGAGCAGTACTTC
j_gene: TRBJ1-5; v_gene: TRBV20-1; d_gene: -; abundance: many; CDR3aa: CSAIRSLGPQHF; CDR3nt: TGCAGTGCTATCCGATCTCTCGGGCCCCAGCATTTT
j_gene: TRBJ2-1; v_gene: TRBV11-2; d_gene: TRBD1; abundance: many; CDR3aa: CASSPRQGAGHNEQFF; CDR3nt: TGTGCCAGCAGCCCTCGACAGGGGGCAGGCCACAATGAGCAGTTCTTC
j_gene: TRBJ2-7; v_gene: TRBV5-5; d_gene: TRBD2; abundance: few; CDR3aa: CASSPVPGLAGGEYEQYF; CDR3nt: TGTGCCAGCAGCCCGGTCCCGGGACTAGCGGGAGGAGAGTACGAGCAGTACTTC
j_gene: TRBJ2-5; v_gene: TRBV5-1; d_gene: -; abundance: many; CDR3aa: CASSSGDNQETQYF; CDR3nt: TGCGCCAGCAGCTCCGGGGACAACCAAGAGACCCAGTACTTC
j_gene: TRBJ2-1; v_gene: TRBV5-4; d_gene: -; abundance: many; CDR3aa: CASSFLVSGRGNEQFF; CDR3nt: TGTGCCAGCAGCTTTTTAGTCAGCGGGCGGGGCAATGAGCAGTTCTTC
j_gene: TRBJ1-1; v_gene: TRBV7-8; d_gene: TRBD1; abundance: many; CDR3aa: CASSKTGGLSWTEAFF; CDR3nt: TGTGCCAGCAGCAAGACAGGGGGCTTGTCATGGACTGAAGCTTTCTTT
j_gene: TRBJ1-2; v_gene: TRBV18; d_gene: -; abundance: -; CDR3aa: CASSPDREADGYTF; CDR3nt: TGTGCCAGCTCACCAGACAGAGAGGCGGATGGCTACACCTTC
j_gene: TRBJ2-1; v_gene: TRBV7-9; d_gene: -; abundance: -; CDR3aa: CASSSVGGNSYNEQFF; CDR3nt: TGTGCCAGCAGCTCAGTAGGCGGAAACTCCTACAATGAGCAGTTCTTC
j_gene: TRBJ2-3; v_gene: TRBV9; d_gene: -; abundance: many; CDR3aa: CASSVGLRETDTQYF; CDR3nt: TGTGCCAGCAGCGTAGGGCTCCGGGAGACAGATACGCAGTATTTT
j_gene: TRBJ2-1; v_gene: TRBV24-1; d_gene: -; abundance: many; CDR3aa: CATSDLDSYNEQFF; CDR3nt: TGTGCCACCAGTGATTTGGACTCCTACAATGAGCAGTTCTTC